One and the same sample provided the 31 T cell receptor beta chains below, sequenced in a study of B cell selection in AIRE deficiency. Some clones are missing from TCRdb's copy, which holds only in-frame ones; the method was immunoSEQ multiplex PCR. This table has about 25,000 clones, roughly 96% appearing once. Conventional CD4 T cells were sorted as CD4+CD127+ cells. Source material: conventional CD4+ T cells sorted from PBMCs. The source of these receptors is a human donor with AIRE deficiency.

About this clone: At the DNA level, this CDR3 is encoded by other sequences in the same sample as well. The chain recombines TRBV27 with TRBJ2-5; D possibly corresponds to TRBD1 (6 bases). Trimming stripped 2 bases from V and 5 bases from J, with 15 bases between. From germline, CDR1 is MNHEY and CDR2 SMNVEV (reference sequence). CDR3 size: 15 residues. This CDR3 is CASSLGTLGQETQYF. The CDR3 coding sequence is TGTGCCAGCAGTTTAGGGACATTGGGCCAGGAGACCCAGTACTTC.

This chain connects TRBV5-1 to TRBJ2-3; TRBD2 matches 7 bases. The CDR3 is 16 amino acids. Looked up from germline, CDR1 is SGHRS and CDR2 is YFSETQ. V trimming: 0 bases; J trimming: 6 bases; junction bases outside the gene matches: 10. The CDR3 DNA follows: TGCGCCAGCAGCTTGGGTCGCGGGAGCCCGGAGGATACGCAGTATTTT. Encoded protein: CASSLGRGSPEDTQYF.

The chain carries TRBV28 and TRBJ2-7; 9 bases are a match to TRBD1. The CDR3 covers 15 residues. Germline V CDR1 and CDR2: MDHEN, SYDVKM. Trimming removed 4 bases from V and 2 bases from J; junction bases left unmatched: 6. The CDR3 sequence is CASSSTGTGTYEQYF. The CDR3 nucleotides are TGTGCCAGCAGTTCTACCGGGACAGGGACCTACGAGCAGTACTTC.

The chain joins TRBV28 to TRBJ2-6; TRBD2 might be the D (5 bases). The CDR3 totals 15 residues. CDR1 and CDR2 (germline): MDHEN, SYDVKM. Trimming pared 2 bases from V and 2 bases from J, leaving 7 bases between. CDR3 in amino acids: CASSLDGTGANVLTF. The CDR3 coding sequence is TGTGCCAGCAGTTTAGACGGGACTGGGGCCAACGTCCTGACTTTC.

As DNA, the CDR3 is TGTGCCACCAGCAGAGAAGTGCGACAGGGGGGGAGCTACACCTTC. It yields the protein CATSREVRQGGSYTF. The chain uses TRBV15 and TRBJ1-2, with 9 bases matching TRBD1. This CDR3 comprises 15 residues. Looked up from germline, CDR1 is LNHNV and CDR2 is YYDKDF (reference sequence). Trimming took 0 bases from V and 9 from J; bases not matched to a gene: 8.

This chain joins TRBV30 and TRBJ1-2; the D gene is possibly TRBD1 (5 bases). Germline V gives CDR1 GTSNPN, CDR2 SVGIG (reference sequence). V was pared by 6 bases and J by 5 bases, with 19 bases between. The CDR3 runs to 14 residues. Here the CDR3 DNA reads TGTGCCTGCCGAGGCGTAGGGGCAGGGTATGGCTACACCTTC. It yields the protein CACRGVGAGYGYTF.

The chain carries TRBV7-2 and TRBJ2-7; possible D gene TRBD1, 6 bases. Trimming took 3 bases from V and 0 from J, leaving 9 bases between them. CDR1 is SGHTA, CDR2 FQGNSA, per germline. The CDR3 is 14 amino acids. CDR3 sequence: CASSFRDTSYEQYF. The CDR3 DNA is TGTGCCAGCAGCTTCCGGGACACCTCCTACGAGCAGTACTTC.

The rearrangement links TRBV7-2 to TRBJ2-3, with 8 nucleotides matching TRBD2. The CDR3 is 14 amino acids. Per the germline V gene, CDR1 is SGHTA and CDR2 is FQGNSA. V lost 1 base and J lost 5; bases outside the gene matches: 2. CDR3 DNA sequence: TGTGCCAGCAGCTTAGGTAGCGGGAAAGATACGCAGTATTTT. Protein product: CASSLGSGKDTQYF.

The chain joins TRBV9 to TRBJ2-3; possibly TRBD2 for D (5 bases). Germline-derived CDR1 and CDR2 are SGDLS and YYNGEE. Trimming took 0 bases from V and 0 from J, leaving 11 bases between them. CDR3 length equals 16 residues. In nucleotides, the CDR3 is TGTGCCAGCAGCGTAGAATATCGGACTAGCACAGATACGCAGTATTTT. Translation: CASSVEYRTSTDTQYF.

This CDR3 reads CASSESPNNEKLFF. CDR3 in DNA: TGTGCCAGCAGTGAGAGTCCCAATAATGAAAAACTGTTTTTT. The J gene is TRBJ1-4, the V gene TRBV2; no firm D call. The germline V gene encodes CDR1 SNHLY and CDR2 FYNNEI. CDR3 size: 14 residues. V lost 3 bases and J lost 4, with 9 bases in between.

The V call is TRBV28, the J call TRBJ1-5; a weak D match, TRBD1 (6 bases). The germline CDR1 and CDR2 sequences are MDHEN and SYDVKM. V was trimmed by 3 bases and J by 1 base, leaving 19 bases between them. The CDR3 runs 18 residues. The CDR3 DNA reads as TGTGCCAGCAGTTTCCTCCTAGACAGGTTCCGCAGCAATCAGCCCCAGCATTTT. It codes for CASSFLLDRFRSNQPQHF.

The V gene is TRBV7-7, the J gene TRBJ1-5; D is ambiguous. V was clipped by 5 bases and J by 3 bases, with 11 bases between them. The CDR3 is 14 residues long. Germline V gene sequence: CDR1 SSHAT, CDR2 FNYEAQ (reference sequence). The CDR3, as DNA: TGTGCCAGCAGCCAGGAGAGGACCAATCAGCCCCAGCATTTT. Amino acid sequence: CASSQERTNQPQHF.

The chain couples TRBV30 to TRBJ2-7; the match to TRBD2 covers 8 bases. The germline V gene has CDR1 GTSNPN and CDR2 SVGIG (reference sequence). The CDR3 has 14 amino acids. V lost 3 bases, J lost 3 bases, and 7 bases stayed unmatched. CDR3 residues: CAWRRSGIGYEQYF. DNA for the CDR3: TGTGCCTGGAGACGTAGCGGGATCGGCTACGAGCAGTACTTC.

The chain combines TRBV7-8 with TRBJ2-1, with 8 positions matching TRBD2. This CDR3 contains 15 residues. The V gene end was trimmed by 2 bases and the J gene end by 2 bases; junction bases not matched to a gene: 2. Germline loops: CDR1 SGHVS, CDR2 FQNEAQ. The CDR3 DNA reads TGTGCCAGCAGCTTAATACTAGCGGCCTACAATGAGCAGTTCTTC. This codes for CASSLILAAYNEQFF.

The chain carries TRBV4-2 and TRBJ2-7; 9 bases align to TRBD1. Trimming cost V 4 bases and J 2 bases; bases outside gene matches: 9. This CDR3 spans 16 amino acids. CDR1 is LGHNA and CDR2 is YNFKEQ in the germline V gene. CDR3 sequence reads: CASSLGPDRGPYEQYF. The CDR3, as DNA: TGTGCCAGCAGCCTCGGGCCGGACAGGGGACCCTACGAGCAGTACTTC.

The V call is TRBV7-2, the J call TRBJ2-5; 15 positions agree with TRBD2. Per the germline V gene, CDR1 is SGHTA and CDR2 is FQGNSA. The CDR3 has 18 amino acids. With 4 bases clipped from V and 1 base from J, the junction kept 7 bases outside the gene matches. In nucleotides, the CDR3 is TGTGCCAGCAGCTCTTGGACTAGCGGGAGGGCCACCCAAGAGACCCAGTACTTC. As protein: CASSSWTSGRATQETQYF.

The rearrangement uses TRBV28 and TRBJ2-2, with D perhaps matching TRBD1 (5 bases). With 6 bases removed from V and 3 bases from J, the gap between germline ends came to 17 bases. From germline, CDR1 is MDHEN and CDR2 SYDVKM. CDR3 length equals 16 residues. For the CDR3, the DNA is TGTGCCAGCAGCCACGACCAGGGTACGGACACCGGGGAGCTGTTTTTT. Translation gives CASSHDQGTDTGELFF.

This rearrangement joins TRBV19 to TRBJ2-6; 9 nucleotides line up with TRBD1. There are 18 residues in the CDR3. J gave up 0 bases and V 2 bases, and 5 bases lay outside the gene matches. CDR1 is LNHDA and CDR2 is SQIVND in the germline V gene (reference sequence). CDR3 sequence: CASSIIGTGNSGANVLTF. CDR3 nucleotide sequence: TGTGCCAGTAGTATAATTGGGACAGGGAACTCTGGGGCCAACGTCCTGACTTTC.

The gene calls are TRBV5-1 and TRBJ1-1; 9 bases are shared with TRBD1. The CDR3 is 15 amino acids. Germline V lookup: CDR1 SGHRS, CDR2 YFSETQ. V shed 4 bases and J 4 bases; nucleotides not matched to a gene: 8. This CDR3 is CASSTQDRGGTEAFF. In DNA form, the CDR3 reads TGCGCCAGCAGCACACAGGACAGGGGTGGCACTGAAGCTTTCTTT.

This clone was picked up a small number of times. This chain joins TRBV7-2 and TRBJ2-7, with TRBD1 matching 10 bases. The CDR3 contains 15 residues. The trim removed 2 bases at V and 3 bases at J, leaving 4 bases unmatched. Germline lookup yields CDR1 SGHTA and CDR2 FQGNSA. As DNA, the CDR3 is TGTGCCAGCAGCTTATCCGGGACAGGGGTCTACGAGCAGTACTTC. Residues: CASSLSGTGVYEQYF.

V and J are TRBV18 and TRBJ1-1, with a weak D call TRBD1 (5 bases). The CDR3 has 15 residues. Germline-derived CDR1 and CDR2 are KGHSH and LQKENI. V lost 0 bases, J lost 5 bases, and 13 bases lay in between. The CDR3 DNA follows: TGTGCCAGCTCACCACCGCAGGGAAGTTGGACTGAAGCTTTCTTT. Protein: CASSPPQGSWTEAFF.

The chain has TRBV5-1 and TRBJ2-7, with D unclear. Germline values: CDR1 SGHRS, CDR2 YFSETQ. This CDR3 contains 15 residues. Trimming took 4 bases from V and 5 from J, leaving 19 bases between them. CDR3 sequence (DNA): TGCGCCAGCAGCCCGAATCATCTCGCGCTGAACGAGCAGTACTTC. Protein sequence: CASSPNHLALNEQYF.

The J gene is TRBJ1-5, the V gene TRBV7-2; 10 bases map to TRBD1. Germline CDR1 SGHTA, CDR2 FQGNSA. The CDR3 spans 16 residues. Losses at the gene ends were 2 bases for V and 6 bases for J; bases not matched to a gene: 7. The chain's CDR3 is CASSLRTGGGPQPQHF. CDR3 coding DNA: TGTGCCAGCAGCTTAAGGACAGGGGGAGGTCCTCAGCCCCAGCATTTT.

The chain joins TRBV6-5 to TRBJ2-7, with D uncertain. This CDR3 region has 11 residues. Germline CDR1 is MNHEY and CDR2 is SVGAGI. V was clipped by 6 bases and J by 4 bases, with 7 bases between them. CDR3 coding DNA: TGTGCCAGCAGCAGCTATTACGAGCAGTACTTC. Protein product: CASSSYYEQYF.

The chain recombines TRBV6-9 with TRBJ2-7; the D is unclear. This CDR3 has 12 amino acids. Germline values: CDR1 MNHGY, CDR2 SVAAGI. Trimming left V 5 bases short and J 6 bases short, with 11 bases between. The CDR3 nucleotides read TGTGCCAGCAGTCCCCTCCCCGGCGAGCAGTACTTC. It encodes CASSPLPGEQYF.

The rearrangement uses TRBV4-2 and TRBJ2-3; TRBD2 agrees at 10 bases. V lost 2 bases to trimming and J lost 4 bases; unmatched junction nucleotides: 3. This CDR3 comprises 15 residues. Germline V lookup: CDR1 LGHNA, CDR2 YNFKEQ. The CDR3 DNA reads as TGTGCCAGCAGCCAACTAGCGGGAGTGGCAGATACGCAGTATTTT. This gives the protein CASSQLAGVADTQYF.

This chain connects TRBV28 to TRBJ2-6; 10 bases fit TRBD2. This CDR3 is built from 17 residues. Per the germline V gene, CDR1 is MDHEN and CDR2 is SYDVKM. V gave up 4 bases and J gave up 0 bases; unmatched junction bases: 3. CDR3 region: CASSSPSGSSGANVLTF. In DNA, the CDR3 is TGTGCCAGCAGTTCCCCTAGCGGGAGCTCTGGGGCCAACGTCCTGACTTTC.

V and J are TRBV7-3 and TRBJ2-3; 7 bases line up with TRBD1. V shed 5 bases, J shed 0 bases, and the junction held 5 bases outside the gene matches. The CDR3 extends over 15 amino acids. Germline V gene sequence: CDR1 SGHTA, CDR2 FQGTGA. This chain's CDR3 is CASSEKGQSTDTQYF. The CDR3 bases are TGTGCCAGCAGCGAAAAGGGACAGAGCACAGATACGCAGTATTTT.

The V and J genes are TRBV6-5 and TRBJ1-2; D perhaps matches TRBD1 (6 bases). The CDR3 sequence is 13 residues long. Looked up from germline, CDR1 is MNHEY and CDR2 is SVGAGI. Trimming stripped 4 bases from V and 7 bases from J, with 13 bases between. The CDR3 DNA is TGTGCCAGCAGTTCGGGACAAAGTGTTGGCTACACCTTC. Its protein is CASSSGQSVGYTF.

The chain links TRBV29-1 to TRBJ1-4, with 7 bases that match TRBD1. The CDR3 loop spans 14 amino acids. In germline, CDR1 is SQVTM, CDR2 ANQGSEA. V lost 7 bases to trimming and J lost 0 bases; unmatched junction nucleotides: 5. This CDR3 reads CSGLGTATNEKLFF. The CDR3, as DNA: TGCAGCGGACTCGGGACAGCAACTAATGAAAAACTGTTTTTT. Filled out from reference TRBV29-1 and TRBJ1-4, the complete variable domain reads SAVISQKPSRDICQRGTSLTIQCQVDSQVTMMFWYRQQPGQSLTLIATANQGSEATYESGFVIDKFPISRPNLTFSTLTVSNMSPEDSSIYLCSGLGTATNEKLFFGSGTQLSVL.

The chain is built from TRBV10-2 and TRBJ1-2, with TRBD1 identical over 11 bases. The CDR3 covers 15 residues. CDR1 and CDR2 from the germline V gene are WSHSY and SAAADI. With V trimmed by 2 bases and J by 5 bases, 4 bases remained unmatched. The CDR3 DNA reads TGCGCCAGCAGTGAGGGACAGGGGGCGAGGTATGGCTACACCTTC. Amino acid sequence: CASSEGQGARYGYTF.